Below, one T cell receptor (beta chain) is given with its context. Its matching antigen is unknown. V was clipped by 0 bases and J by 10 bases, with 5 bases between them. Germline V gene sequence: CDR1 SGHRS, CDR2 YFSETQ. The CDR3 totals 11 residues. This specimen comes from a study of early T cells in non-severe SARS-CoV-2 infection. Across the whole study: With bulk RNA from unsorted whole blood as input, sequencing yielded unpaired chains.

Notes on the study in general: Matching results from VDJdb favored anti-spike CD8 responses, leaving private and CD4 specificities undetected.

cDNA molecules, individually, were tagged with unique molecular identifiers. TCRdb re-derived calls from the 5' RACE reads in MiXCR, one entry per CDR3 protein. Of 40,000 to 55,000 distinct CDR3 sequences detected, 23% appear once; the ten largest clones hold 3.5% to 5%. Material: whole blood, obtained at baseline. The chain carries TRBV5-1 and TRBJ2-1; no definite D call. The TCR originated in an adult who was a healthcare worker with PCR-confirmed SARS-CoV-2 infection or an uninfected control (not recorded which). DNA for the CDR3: TGCGCCAGCAGCTTGGGGCAGGAGCAGTTCTTC. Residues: CASSLGQEQFF.